A selection of T cell receptor beta chains follows, all from one sample in a study of human T cells and chemical hapten exposure. TCRdb reprocessed the RACE reads with MiXCR, giving one entry per CDR3 protein. The table shows some 300,000 distinct CDR3 sequences, with 5.5% occurring only once. The starting material was whole blood, obtained in connection with sensitization to the hapten diphenylcyclopropenone (DPC). These receptors came from a woman between 18 and 29 years old with alopecia areata. Some clones in this sample may be carry-over from other donors' samples. The CDR3 runs from the conserved cysteine through the conserved F or W. Each record gives: J gene, V gene, D gene, clone size, CDR3 DNA, CDR3 protein. D genes are given only for firm matches. Only some rows state a clone size, as once, few, many or a class for expanded clones.

>TRBJ1-5|TRBV6-2/TRBV6-3|.|few
TGTGCCAGCCGGAGGGTCTCTCATAGCAATCAGCCCCAGCATTTT
CASRRVSHSNQPQHF
>TRBJ2-5|TRBV5-1|.|many
TGCGCCAGCAGCTCCAGGAGCCAAGAGACCCAGTACTTC
CASSSRSQETQYF
>TRBJ2-1|TRBV6-2/TRBV6-3|.|.
TGTGCCAGCAGTTACGACTGGATCTACAATGAGCAGTTCTTC
CASSYDWIYNEQFF
>TRBJ2-5|TRBV4-2|TRBD2|few
TGTGCCAGCAGCCAAGATAGGAGAACTAGCGGGGGGGACACACAAGAGACCCAGTACTTC
CASSQDRRTSGGDTQETQYF
>TRBJ2-3|TRBV9|TRBD1|many
TGTGCCAGCAGCTTTCAGGGGGCAGATACGCAGTATTTT
CASSFQGADTQYF
>TRBJ1-4|TRBV7-8|TRBD1|.
TGTGCCAGCACCTCAGGACAGGGGCGGCAAAAACTGTTTTTT
CASTSGQGRQKLFF
>TRBJ1-1|TRBV6-5|.|.
TGTGCCAGCAGTTACGACGCGGCAGGGCTGAACACTGAAGCTTTCTTT
CASSYDAAGLNTEAFF
>TRBJ2-3|TRBV4-2|TRBD2|many
TGTGCCAGCAGCCAAGATTTGCGGAGGGCTAGCGGGGGCACAGATACGCAGTATTTT
CASSQDLRRASGGTDTQYF
>TRBJ2-1|TRBV9|TRBD2|many
TGTGCCAGCAGCCGGAGGGCGGGGGGGCGGTACTATGAGCAGTTCTTC
CASSRRAGGRYYEQFF
>TRBJ1-1|TRBV28|.|many
TGTGCCAGCAGTTTATCGGGGCGAGCGTCAGCTTTCTTT
CASSLSGRASAFF
>TRBJ1-5|TRBV6-1|.|few
TGTGCCAGCAACTGGCGTAATCAGCCCCAGCATTTT
CASNWRNQPQHF
>TRBJ1-6|TRBV5-1|TRBD1|few
TGCGCCAGCAGCTTGCTAGGACAGGCCAGCTCCTATAATTCACCCCTCCACTTT
CASSLLGQASSYNSPLHF
>TRBJ1-1|TRBV7-9|.|few
TGTGCCAGCAGCTTTCCGGTCGGCGCTGAAGCTTTCTTT
CASSFPVGAEAFF
>TRBJ2-1|TRBV18|.|few
TGTGCCAGCTCATCGGGGACAAACTCCTACAATGAGCAGTTCTTC
CASSSGTNSYNEQFF
>TRBJ2-6|TRBV15|.|.
TGTGCCACCAGCAGCCAACCTAGGGCAACCTCTGGGGCCAACGTCCTGACTTTC
CATSSQPRATSGANVLTF
>TRBJ1-1|TRBV5-6|.|many
TGTGCCGGGTCCTCGGAGGGTAACACTGAAGCTTTCTTT
CAGSSEGNTEAFF
>TRBJ2-6|TRBV14|.|many
TGTGCCAGCAGCCGCCCTTACGGTGGGCCGGGGGCCAACGTCCTGACTTTC
CASSRPYGGPGANVLTF
>TRBJ1-6|TRBV27|.|.
TGTGCCAGCAAATCCGACGAAAATAATTCACCCCTCCACTTT
CASKSDENNSPLHF
>TRBJ1-5|TRBV20-1|.|.
TGCAGTGCTCCCGACATCCCGGGGAATCAGCCCCAGCATTTT
CSAPDIPGNQPQHF
>TRBJ2-3|TRBV5-1|TRBD1|few
TGCGCCAGCAGCTGGACAGGGGCCATTTCAGATACGCAGTATTTT
CASSWTGAISDTQYF
>TRBJ1-6|TRBV7-6|.|few
TGTGCCAGCAGCTTAGATGGGGGGGTCAGAAATAATTCACCCCTCCACTTT
CASSLDGGVRNNSPLHF
>TRBJ2-3|TRBV6-2/TRBV6-3|.|many
TGTGCCAGCAGTTACTCGAAGGGCCATCAATACAGCACAGATACGCAGTATTTT
CASSYSKGHQYSTDTQYF
>TRBJ1-4|TRBV20-1|.|many
TGCAGTGCCACCGACCGCAAGGAAAATGAAAAACTGTTTTTT
CSATDRKENEKLFF
>TRBJ1-5|TRBV16|.|many
TGTGCCAGCAGCCAAGCAGGGATTCCCAATCAGCCCCAGCATTTT
CASSQAGIPNQPQHF
>TRBJ1-1|TRBV12-3/TRBV12-4|.|few
TGTGCCAGCAGGAACGAGGGATCCAACACTGAAGCTTTCTTT
CASRNEGSNTEAFF
>TRBJ2-2|TRBV3-1|.|many
TGTGCCAGCAGGCTCCAGGCAGGGGTCGGGGAGCTGTTTTTT
CASRLQAGVGELFF
>TRBJ2-5|TRBV11-2|.|many
TGTGCCAGCAGCTTTTCCGGTGGGGCGGGGACCCAAGAGACCCAGTACTTC
CASSFSGGAGTQETQYF
>TRBJ1-1|TRBV29-1|TRBD1|.
TGCAGCGTTGATTCAGGGGGCACTGAAGCTTTCTTT
CSVDSGGTEAFF
>TRBJ2-5|TRBV6-1|.|many
TGTGCCAGCAGTGCAGAGTACCAAGAGACCCAGTACTTC
CASSAEYQETQYF
>TRBJ1-2|TRBV6-6|.|.
TGTGCCAGCAGTGCGGTGGACACGACCTATGGCTACACCTTC
CASSAVDTTYGYTF
>TRBJ2-5|TRBV5-1|.|many
TGCGCCAGCAGCTTGGGCCTGGGGGGCCCCCAAGAGACCCAGTACTTC
CASSLGLGGPQETQYF
>TRBJ2-2|TRBV5-6|.|.
TGTGCCAGCAGCTTAGGTAGCGTCATCACCGGGGAGCTGTTTTTT
CASSLGSVITGELFF
>TRBJ2-7|TRBV6-1|TRBD1|few
TGTGCCAGCAGTGAAAGGTTTTTCGGACAGGGGAGGGTCGAGCAGTACTTC
CASSERFFGQGRVEQYF
>TRBJ2-3|TRBV2|TRBD2|.
TGTGCCAGCAGTCGTCGACTAGCGGAGCTTAGCACAGATACGCAGTATTTT
CASSRRLAELSTDTQYF
>TRBJ1-1|TRBV12-3/TRBV12-4|.|.
TGTGCCAGCAGGACGGGGGGAAGGAACACTGAAGCTTTCTTT
CASRTGGRNTEAFF
>TRBJ2-1|TRBV12-3/TRBV12-4|.|many
TGTGCCAGCAGTTTAGGCGCGGGTCCAGAGCAGTTCTTC
CASSLGAGPEQFF
>TRBJ2-3|TRBV6-5|.|.
TGTGCCAGCATAGGCGCAGATACGCAGTATTTT
CASIGADTQYF
>TRBJ1-1|TRBV7-9|.|.
TGTGCCAGCAGCCTTAACACAGGGTATAGCACTGAAGCTTTCTTT
CASSLNTGYSTEAFF
>TRBJ2-5|TRBV4-2|.|many
TGTGCCAGCAGCCCGACGGGAGAACGGGGCAGCACCGAACAAGAGACCCAGTACTTC
CASSPTGERGSTEQETQYF
>TRBJ2-2|TRBV11-2|TRBD1|.
TGTGCCAGCAGTCAACGGACAGGAGACACCGGGGAGCTGTTTTTT
CASSQRTGDTGELFF
>TRBJ1-5|TRBV7-2|.|.
TGTGCCAGCAATAACGGCGGCCCTGGGGGGAATCAGCCCCAGCATTTT
CASNNGGPGGNQPQHF
>TRBJ1-1|TRBV7-9|TRBD1|.
TGTGCCAGCAGCTTAACTAGCGGGCCTCCGGACAGGGTGTGGACTGAAGCTTTCTTT
CASSLTSGPPDRVWTEAFF
>TRBJ2-1|TRBV11-1|TRBD2|few
TGTGCCAGCAGCTTAGCAGTTAGCGGGGGGTCCTACAATGAGCAGTTCTTC
CASSLAVSGGSYNEQFF
>TRBJ2-3|TRBV10-3|TRBD2|.
TGTGCCATCACCCGATCAGAGGGACTAGGAGAGACAGATACGCAGTATTTT
CAITRSEGLGETDTQYF
>TRBJ2-3|TRBV24-1|.|few
TGTGCCACCAGTACAGGGTCAGATACGCAGTATTTT
CATSTGSDTQYF
>TRBJ2-3|TRBV10-3|.|many
TGTGCCATCAGAGGAGAAAATGGCCCAGATACGCAGTATTTT
CAIRGENGPDTQYF
>TRBJ1-1|TRBV28|.|large
TGTGCCAGCAGTATCGGACAGAGCACTGAAGCTTTCTTT
CASSIGQSTEAFF
>TRBJ2-7|TRBV29-1|.|.
TGCAGCGTTGGAGTCGGGACCTACGAGCAGTACTTC
CSVGVGTYEQYF
>TRBJ2-7|TRBV12-3/TRBV12-4|.|many
TGTGCCAGCAGTTTTTATCTCGGCACGCACTTC
CASSFYLGTHF
>TRBJ1-4|TRBV20-1|.|few
TGCAGTGCTAGTCATACGGAAGAAAAACTGTTTTTT
CSASHTEEKLFF
>TRBJ2-7|TRBV12-3/TRBV12-4|.|.
TGTGCCAGCAGTATGACTGGGGCAAACGAGCAGTACTTC
CASSMTGANEQYF